What follows are 32 T cell receptor beta chains derived from one specimen sequenced in a study of T cells in Graves' hyperthyroidism and ophthalmopathy. From RNA transcripts, TCR beta CDR3 regions were amplified. During a first-round RT-PCR of the TCR CDR3, the HTBI primer set was used. TCRdb ran MiXCR on the multiplex PCR reads and lists one entry per CDR3 protein. The sample holds roughly 550,000 distinct CDR3 sequences; roughly a sixth are singletons and the top ten take around 28%. The sample consisted of blood. These receptors were obtained from a young woman with Graves' ophthalmopathy.

The rearrangement links TRBV14 to TRBJ2-3; D remains unclear. CDR3 size: 15 residues. Germline CDR1 is SGHDN and CDR2 is FVKESK. The V gene lost 2 bases and the J gene lost 4 bases, with 13 bases spanning the gap. In DNA form, the CDR3 reads TGTGCCAGCAGCCAACTTCCAGGTGTTGCAGATACGCAGTATTTT. It yields the protein CASSQLPGVADTQYF.

The genes are TRBV6-9 and TRBJ2-7; 14 bases are a match to TRBD2. Per the germline V gene, CDR1 is MNHGY and CDR2 is SVAAGI. The CDR3 has 17 amino acids. J was trimmed by 0 bases and V by 4 bases; bases with no gene match: 5. CDR3 nucleotides: TGTGCCAGCAGTTCCCGGACTAGCGGGAGGTTCTCCTACGAGCAGTACTTC. The encoded protein is CASSSRTSGRFSYEQYF.

The chain combines TRBV20-1 with TRBJ1-6, with 8 bases that match TRBD1. This CDR3 has 14 amino acids. The trim removed 7 bases at V and 7 bases at J, leaving 9 bases unmatched. Germline lookup yields CDR1 DFQATT and CDR2 SNEGSKA (reference sequence). In DNA form, the CDR3 reads TGCAGTGTTACCACAGGGGGAGTCAATTCACCCCTCCACTTT. Translated: CSVTTGGVNSPLHF.

The chain recombines TRBV19 with TRBJ1-5; a weak D match, TRBD1 (6 bases). The V gene's germline CDR1 is LNHDA and CDR2 SQIVND (reference sequence). Trimming removed 7 bases at V and 4 bases at J, with 17 bases between. The CDR3 is 15 amino acids. CDR3 loop: CASKTGGQRNQPQHF. DNA of the CDR3: TGTGCCAGTAAAACTGGCGGACAGAGAAATCAGCCCCAGCATTTT.

This clonotype was found many times. The chain combines TRBV2 with TRBJ2-1, with 14 bases identical to TRBD2. The CDR3 length is 14 residues. From germline, CDR1 is SNHLY and CDR2 FYNNEI. V trimming: 8 bases; J trimming: 7 bases; junction bases outside the gene matches: 4. The DNA for the CDR3 is TGTGCCAGCGGGACTAGCGGGAGTTGGAATGAGCAGTTCTTC. Translating gives CASGTSGSWNEQFF. Looking up the rest from reference TRBV2 and TRBJ2-1 gives the full variable domain: EPEVTQTPSHQVTQMGQEVILRCVPISNHLYFYWYRQILGQKVEFLVSFYNNEISEKSEIFDDQFSVERPDGSNFTLKIRSTKLEDSAMYFCASGTSGSWNEQFFGPGTRLTVL.

This clonotype was counted at least ten times. The chain uses TRBV7-2 and TRBJ2-4; no firm D call. The CDR3 runs to 11 residues. Germline V lookup: CDR1 SGHTA, CDR2 FQGNSA. Trimming left V 1 base short and J 7 bases short, with 2 bases between. As DNA, the CDR3 is TGTGCCAGCAGCTTAGATAACATTCAGTACTTC. It encodes CASSLDNIQYF. The full variable domain, with the rest looked up from reference TRBV7-2 and TRBJ2-4, is GAGVSQSPSNKVTEKGKDVELRCDPISGHTALYWYRQSLGQGLEFLIYFQGNSAPDKSGLPSDRFSAERTGGSVSTLTIQRTQQEDSAVYLCASSLDNIQYFGAGTRLSVL.

This clonotype was counted ten times or more. The chain is built from TRBV28 and TRBJ1-5, with D uncertain. The ends were cut back, 7 bases at V and 5 bases at J, with 12 bases in the middle. This CDR3 comprises 13 residues. CDR1 and CDR2 (germline): MDHEN, SYDVKM. For the CDR3, the DNA is TGTGCCAGCAACATGATCGGCGATCAGCCCCAGCATTTT. Amino acid sequence: CASNMIGDQPQHF.

This clonotype was observed many times. The chain recombines TRBV6-1 with TRBJ1-2, with D uncertain. The germline CDR1 and CDR2 sequences are MNHNS and SASEGT. This CDR3 contains 15 residues. Trimming removed 2 bases from V and 10 bases from J, with 20 bases in between. The CDR3 spells CASSELTNQPNNYTF. CDR3 nucleotide sequence: TGTGCCAGCAGTGAACTGACCAACCAACCCAATAACTACACCTTC.

The V gene is TRBV10-3, the J gene TRBJ2-1, with TRBD1 matching 8 bases. The CDR3 loop spans 14 amino acids. Germline V gene data show CDR1 as ENHRY and CDR2 as SYGVKD. Trimming took 3 bases from V and 10 from J; bases not matched to a gene: 8. Here the CDR3 DNA reads TGTGCCATCAGTGATTCAGCAGGGGGCATGGAGCAGTTCTTC. Its protein product is CAISDSAGGMEQFF.

This clonotype was found many times. V usage is TRBV20-1 and J usage is TRBJ2-7; TRBD1 aligns across 9 bases. Germline assignment: CDR1 DFQATT and CDR2 SNEGSKA (reference sequence). The CDR3 runs 14 residues. V trimming: 4 bases; J trimming: 6 bases; junction bases outside the gene matches: 10. DNA of the CDR3: TGCAGTGCTACCCGGCACGGGACAGGGTTCGAGCAGTACTTC. This translates into CSATRHGTGFEQYF.

This clonotype was seen ten or more times. The rearrangement joins TRBV3-1 to TRBJ2-1, with D possibly being TRBD2 (5 bases). The length of the CDR3 is 16 residues. The germline CDR1 and CDR2 sequences are LGHDT and YNNKEL (reference sequence). Trimming shortened V by 4 bases and J by 0 bases, and 13 bases separated the two germline ends. The CDR3 here is CASSLAEDLSYNEQFF. CDR3 DNA sequence: TGTGCCAGCAGCCTGGCGGAGGACCTCTCCTACAATGAGCAGTTCTTC.

This clonotype was seen repeatedly, ten times or more. V and J are TRBV12-3 or TRBV12-4 and TRBJ1-1, with TRBD1 matching over 12 bases. CDR3 length equals 16 residues. With 4 bases clipped from V and 1 base from J, the junction kept 4 bases outside the gene matches. The CDR3 sequence: CASSWGQGAPNTEAFF. The CDR3 DNA sequence: TGTGCCAGCAGTTGGGGACAGGGGGCACCGAACACTGAAGCTTTCTTT.

This clonotype was counted at least ten times. V gene TRBV7-8 combines with J gene TRBJ2-7, with D perhaps matching TRBD1 (6 bases). Germline CDR1 reads SGHVS; CDR2 reads FQNEAQ. The CDR3 has 14 amino acids. V was shortened by 5 bases and J by 2 bases, with 13 bases between the two germline ends. As DNA, the CDR3 is TGTGCCAGCAGCCCGTCGGCAGGGGCCTACGAGCAGTACTTC. Residues: CASSPSAGAYEQYF.

This clonotype was seen a handful of times. A read error may explain this, as a much larger clone is one base away. The V call is TRBV10-3, the J call TRBJ2-3, with TRBD2 matching 14 bases. CDR3 length equals 15 residues. Germline CDR1 is ENHRY and CDR2 is SYGVKD. The V gene end was trimmed by 6 bases and the J gene end by 4 bases; junction bases not matched to a gene: 3. The CDR3 sequence: CAISRLAGGPDTQYF. CDR3 coding DNA: TGTGCCATCAGCAGACTAGCGGGAGGGCCAGATACGCAGTATTTT.

This clonotype was counted a few times. This CDR3 reads CASSVATRAISYNEQFF. The CDR3 bases are TGTGCCAGCAGCGTAGCTACGCGGGCCATTTCATACAATGAGCAGTTCTTC. The chain has TRBV9 and TRBJ2-1, with a weak D call TRBD2 (5 bases). Trimming shortened V by 0 bases and J by 4 bases, and 17 bases separated the two germline ends. This CDR3 has 17 amino acids. Germline V gene data show CDR1 as SGDLS and CDR2 as YYNGEE. Full variable domain (missing parts from reference TRBV9 and TRBJ2-1): DSGVTQTPKHLITATGQRVTLRCSPRSGDLSVYWYQQSLDQGLQFLIQYYNGEERAKGNILERFSAQQFPDLHSELNLSSLELGDSALYFCASSVATRAISYNEQFFGPGTRLTVL.

This clonotype was seen ten or more times. V and J are TRBV6-2 or TRBV6-3 and TRBJ1-1; 10 bases line up with TRBD1. The ends lost 1 base at V and 10 bases at J; junction bases unmatched: 21. Germline CDR1 MNHEY, CDR2 SVGEGT. The CDR3 has 19 amino acids. This chain's CDR3 is CASSYFAGTGDYLGLGAFF. The CDR3 coding sequence is TGTGCCAGCAGTTACTTTGCTGGGACAGGGGATTATCTTGGTTTGGGAGCTTTCTTT.

The rearrangement links TRBV20-1 to TRBJ2-7; D may be TRBD2 (6 bases). With 3 bases removed from V and 0 bases from J, the gap between germline ends came to 21 bases. CDR3 size: 17 residues. Germline CDR1 and CDR2: DFQATT and SNEGSKA (reference sequence). The CDR3 sequence: CSASGYTATSSSYEQYF. The CDR3 bases are TGCAGTGCTAGTGGATATACCGCGACTAGTAGCTCCTACGAGCAGTACTTC.

This clonotype was picked up many times. CDR3 bases: TGTGCCAGCAGTCCTGGGACTAGCGGGGGCTACAATGAGCAGTTCTTC. Translation gives CASSPGTSGGYNEQFF. The J gene is TRBJ2-1, the V gene TRBV6-2 or TRBV6-3; 14 bases map to TRBD2. V lost 5 bases and J lost 3; bases outside the gene matches: 3. Per the germline V gene, CDR1 is MNHEY and CDR2 is SVGEGT. CDR3 length: 16 residues.

As to this clonotype: A read error is possible here, since a much larger clone lies one base away. The chain joins TRBV6-2 or TRBV6-3 to TRBJ2-1; D perhaps matches TRBD2 (5 bases). The CDR3 contains 12 residues. The V gene's germline CDR1 is MNHEY and CDR2 SVGEGT. V lost 6 bases and J 11 bases, leaving 14 bases between the germline ends. The CDR3 loop reads CASSNGLNKQFF. CDR3 bases: TGTGCCAGCAGCAACGGACTGAATAAGCAGTTCTTC.

This chain connects TRBV9 to TRBJ2-3; TRBD2 matches at 13 bases. V gave up 5 bases and J gave up 3 bases; unmatched junction bases: 3. CDR3 length: 15 residues. The germline V gene has CDR1 SGDLS and CDR2 YYNGEE. The CDR3 DNA is TGTGCCAGCAGGGCGGGACTAGCGGGAACAGATACGCAGTATTTT. Amino acids: CASRAGLAGTDTQYF.

This clonotype was seen ten or more times. J is TRBJ1-1 and V is TRBV20-1; 7 positions match TRBD1. Germline V lookup: CDR1 DFQATT, CDR2 SNEGSKA (reference sequence). V was clipped by 0 bases and J by 2 bases; unmatched bases: 9. CDR3 length: 16 amino acids. The CDR3 sequence: CSARDWGGTDNTEAFF. The CDR3 nucleotides read TGCAGTGCTAGAGATTGGGGGGGGACAGATAACACTGAAGCTTTCTTT.

This clonotype was seen at least ten times. This rearrangement joins TRBV27 to TRBJ2-3; 9 bases fit TRBD2. Trimming removed 4 bases from V and 4 bases from J; junction bases left unmatched: 12. The CDR3 sequence is 17 residues long. Germline V gene sequence: CDR1 MNHEY, CDR2 SMNVEV (reference sequence). Written as DNA, the CDR3 is TGTGCCAGCAGTTCCGCCTTTAGCGGGAGAGGTTCAGATACGCAGTATTTT. This codes for CASSSAFSGRGSDTQYF.

This clonotype was found a few times. The rearrangement joins TRBV4-3 to TRBJ2-2, with TRBD1 matching over 9 bases. This CDR3 contains 16 residues. After removal of 4 bases from V and 3 bases from J, the junction contained 6 bases not matched to a gene. Germline V gene lookup returns CDR1 LGHNA and CDR2 YSLEER. CDR3 sequence: CASSRSTGGDTGELFF. CDR3 in DNA: TGCGCCAGCAGCCGCTCCACAGGGGGCGACACCGGGGAGCTGTTTTTT.

The table lists this clonotype with many counts. The chain employs TRBV7-3 and TRBJ2-3, with 7 nucleotides matching TRBD2. This CDR3 is 15 amino acids long. The V and J ends lost 5 bases and 0 bases, in that order; junction bases with no gene match: 5. CDR1 and CDR2 (germline): SGHTA, FQGTGA. The DNA for the CDR3 is TGTGCCAGCAGCCTGCGGCGGGGGAGCACAGATACGCAGTATTTT. Translating it yields CASSLRRGSTDTQYF.

This clonotype occurred many times. This sequence joins TRBV12-3 or TRBV12-4 and TRBJ1-4; 9 positions agree with TRBD1. Trimming removed 5 bases from V and 10 bases from J; junction bases left unmatched: 11. This CDR3 is 15 amino acids long. The CDR3 nucleotides read TGTGCCAGCAGTCCCCCGGGACAGGGACCCGGAAAACTGTTTTTT. Translating gives CASSPPGQGPGKLFF.

This clonotype was detected ten times or more. The chain links TRBV20-1 to TRBJ2-3; 9 bases align to TRBD2. CDR3 size: 15 residues. Per germline, CDR1 DFQATT and CDR2 SNEGSKA (reference sequence). Trimming cost V 5 bases and J 2 bases; bases outside gene matches: 8. The CDR3 loop is CSAFVTSGPTDTQYF. CDR3 nucleotides: TGCAGTGCTTTTGTGACTAGCGGACCCACAGATACGCAGTATTTT.

J is TRBJ2-7 and V is TRBV3-1; perhaps TRBD2 as D (7 bases). Germline values: CDR1 LGHDT, CDR2 YNNKEL (reference sequence). CDR3 length: 15 amino acids. The V end was cut by 4 bases, the J end by 7 bases, with 20 bases between. The CDR3 DNA follows: TGTGCCAGCAGCCGGACTAGAGGGGGGACGGTTGAGCAGTACTTC. It is translated as CASSRTRGGTVEQYF.

V gene TRBV28 combines with J gene TRBJ1-5; 8 nucleotides align to TRBD1. CDR1 is MDHEN, CDR2 SYDVKM, per germline. J lost 3 bases, V lost 7 bases, and 8 bases had no gene match. The CDR3 is 15 residues long. The DNA for the CDR3 is TGTGCCAGCATAACAGGGGGAGTTGTCAATCAGCCCCAGCATTTT. Amino acids: CASITGGVVNQPQHF.

This clonotype was detected many times. The germline gene is not matched at one end of the junction; a read error may be the cause. The V and J genes are TRBV7-2 and TRBJ2-3; D unclear. From germline, CDR1 is SGHTA and CDR2 FQGNSA. This CDR3 has 12 residues. The CDR3, as DNA: TGCGCCAGCAGCCTCTTCACAGATACGCAGTATTTT. Protein: CASSLFTDTQYF.

This clonotype was picked up a small number of times. J is TRBJ2-5 and V is TRBV20-1, with D perhaps TRBD1 (5 bases). Trimming stripped 6 bases from V and 5 bases from J, with 22 bases between. There are 15 residues in the CDR3. Germline V gene sequence: CDR1 DFQATT, CDR2 SNEGSKA (reference sequence). CDR3 sequence (DNA): TGCAGTGCCCTATGGATATGGGGCCTAGGGGAGACCCAGTACTTC. Amino acid sequence: CSALWIWGLGETQYF.

The table lists this clonotype with a few counts. V usage is TRBV5-1 and J usage is TRBJ2-5, with D unresolved. Germline CDR1 SGHRS, CDR2 YFSETQ. Trimming stripped 1 base from V and 5 bases from J, with 12 bases between. This CDR3 is 14 amino acids long. Here the CDR3 reads CASSLTAADETQYF. For the CDR3, the DNA is TGCGCCAGCAGCTTGACTGCCGCCGACGAGACCCAGTACTTC.

This chain joins TRBV6-2 or TRBV6-3 and TRBJ2-4; TRBD2 agrees at 8 bases. CDR1 and CDR2 (germline): MNHEY, SVGEGT. V was clipped by 6 bases and J by 6 bases; unmatched bases: 4. This CDR3 is built from 13 residues. This CDR3 is CASSVSGRNIQYF. The CDR3, as DNA: TGTGCCAGCAGCGTGAGCGGGAGAAACATTCAGTACTTC.